This T cell receptor beta chain is drawn from a study of shared clonotypes between healthy human individuals. The ends lost 6 bases at V and 5 bases at J; junction bases unmatched: 4. The CDR3 totals 15 residues. The germline gives CDR1 SGHTA, CDR2 FQGTGA. The repertoire was sequenced with immunoSEQ multiplex PCR; TCRdb's copy has only in-frame clones and lacks some. Seen here are 550,000 to 850,000 clones, around 77% observed once, and the top ten hold less than 2%. The specimen sequenced was memory CD4+ T cells sorted from blood. Subset reported: CD45RA-negative fraction. The sequence came from a woman in her thirties in good health. The chain is built from TRBV7-3 and TRBJ2-2, with 12 bases lining up with TRBD2. The CDR3 region is CASSRGTSGTGELFF. In nucleotides, the CDR3 is TGTGCCAGCAGTCGCGGGACTAGCGGGACCGGGGAGCTGTTTTTT.